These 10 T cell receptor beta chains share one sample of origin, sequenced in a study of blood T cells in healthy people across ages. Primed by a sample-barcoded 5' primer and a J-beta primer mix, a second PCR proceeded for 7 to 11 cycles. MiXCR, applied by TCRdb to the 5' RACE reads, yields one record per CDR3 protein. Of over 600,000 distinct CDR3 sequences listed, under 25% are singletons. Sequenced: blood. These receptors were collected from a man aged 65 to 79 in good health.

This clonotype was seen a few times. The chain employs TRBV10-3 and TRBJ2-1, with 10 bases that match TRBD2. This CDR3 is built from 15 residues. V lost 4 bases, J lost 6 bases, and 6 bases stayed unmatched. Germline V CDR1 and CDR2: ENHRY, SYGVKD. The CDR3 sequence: CAISVQAGGPNEQFF. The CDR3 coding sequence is TGTGCCATCAGTGTCCAAGCGGGAGGGCCCAATGAGCAGTTCTTC.

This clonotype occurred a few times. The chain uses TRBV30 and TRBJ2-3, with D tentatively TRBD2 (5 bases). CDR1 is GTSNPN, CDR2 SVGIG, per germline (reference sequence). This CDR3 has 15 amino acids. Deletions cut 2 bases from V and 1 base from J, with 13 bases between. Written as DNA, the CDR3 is TGTGCCTGGAGTCGGGAAAGAGTGGGCACAGATACGCAGTATTTT. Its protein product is CAWSRERVGTDTQYF.

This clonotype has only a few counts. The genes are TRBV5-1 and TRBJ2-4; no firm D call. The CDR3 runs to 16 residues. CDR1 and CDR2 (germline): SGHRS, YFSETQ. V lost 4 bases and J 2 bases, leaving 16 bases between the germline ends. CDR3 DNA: TGCGCCAGCAGCCCCTCAGCAGGACCGACCAAAAACATTCAGTACTTC. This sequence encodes CASSPSAGPTKNIQYF.

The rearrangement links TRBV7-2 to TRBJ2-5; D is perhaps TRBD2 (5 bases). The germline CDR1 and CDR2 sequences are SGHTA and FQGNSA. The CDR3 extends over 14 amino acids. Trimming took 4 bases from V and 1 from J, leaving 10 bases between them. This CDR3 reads CASSSTRAQETQYF. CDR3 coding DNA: TGTGCCAGCAGCTCAACGCGGGCCCAAGAGACCCAGTACTTC.

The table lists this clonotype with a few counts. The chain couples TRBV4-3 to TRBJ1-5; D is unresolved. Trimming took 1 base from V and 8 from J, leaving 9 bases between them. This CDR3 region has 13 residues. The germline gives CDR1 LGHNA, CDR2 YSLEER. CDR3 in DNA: TGCGCCAGCAGCCAAGGACGTGCGGAGCCCCAGCATTTT. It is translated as CASSQGRAEPQHF.

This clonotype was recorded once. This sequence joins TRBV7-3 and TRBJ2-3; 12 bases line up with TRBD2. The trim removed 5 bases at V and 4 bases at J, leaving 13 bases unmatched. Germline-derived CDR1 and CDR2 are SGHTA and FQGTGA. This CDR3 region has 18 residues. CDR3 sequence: CASSPSNGLAGRSDTQYF. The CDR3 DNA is TGTGCCAGCAGCCCCTCCAACGGACTAGCGGGAAGGTCAGATACGCAGTATTTT.

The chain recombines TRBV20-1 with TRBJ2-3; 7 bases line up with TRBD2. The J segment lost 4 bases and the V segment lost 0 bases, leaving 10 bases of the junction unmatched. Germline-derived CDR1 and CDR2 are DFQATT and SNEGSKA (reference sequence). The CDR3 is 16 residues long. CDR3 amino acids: CSARDLAGVVADTQYF. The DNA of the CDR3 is TGCAGTGCTAGAGATCTGGCGGGAGTAGTAGCAGATACGCAGTATTTT.

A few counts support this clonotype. CDR3 nucleotide sequence: TGTGCCTGGAGTGTAAGTCAGGGTCTGGAGACCCAGTACTTC. Protein product: CAWSVSQGLETQYF. J is TRBJ2-5 and V is TRBV30; D may be TRBD1 (5 bases). Germline V gene sequence: CDR1 GTSNPN, CDR2 SVGIG (reference sequence). The V end lost 0 bases, the J end lost 5 bases, and 13 bases lay between the germline ends. The CDR3 length is 14 residues.

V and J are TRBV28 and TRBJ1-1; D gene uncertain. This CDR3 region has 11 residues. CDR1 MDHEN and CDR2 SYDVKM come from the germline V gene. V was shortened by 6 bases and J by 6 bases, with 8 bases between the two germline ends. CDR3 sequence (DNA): TGTGCCAGCAGGACCCTCCCTGAAGCTTTCTTT. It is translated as CASRTLPEAFF.

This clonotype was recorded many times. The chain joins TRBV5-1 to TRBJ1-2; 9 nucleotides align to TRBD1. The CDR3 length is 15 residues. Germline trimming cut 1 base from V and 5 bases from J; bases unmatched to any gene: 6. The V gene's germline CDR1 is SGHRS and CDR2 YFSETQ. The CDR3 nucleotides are TGCGCCAGCAGCTTGAGGAGTGGACAGGGGTATGGCTACACCTTC. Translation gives CASSLRSGQGYGYTF.